One and the same sample provided the 11 T cell receptor beta chains below, sequenced in a study of monozygotic twins with inflammatory bowel disease. From the 5' RACE reads, TCRdb lists one entry per CDR3 protein and no DNA. This sample's table has approximately 330,000 distinct CDR3 sequences. The source material was blood. The receptors were gathered from a human donor with ulcerative colitis or Crohn's disease, or a healthy co-twin of an affected twin (not recorded which).

The gene calls are TRBV4-2 and TRBJ2-3; TCRdb gives TRBD2 as the D gene, but with no DNA this cannot be confirmed. The CDR3 totals 16 residues. Germline-derived CDR1 and CDR2 are LGHNA and YNFKEQ. CDR3 sequence reads: CASSQAAAAATDTQYF.

The chain recombines TRBV7-9 with TRBJ2-1; as DNA is missing, the TRBD2 call by TCRdb cannot be tested. This CDR3 has 16 amino acids. Germline V gene sequence: CDR1 SEHNR, CDR2 FQNEAQ (reference sequence). CDR3 sequence reads: CASSWEAGGPLNEQFF.

The V call is TRBV7-9, the J call TRBJ2-2; TCRdb names TRBD2, which stays unverified in the absence of DNA. The CDR3 is 14 residues long. Germline CDR1 is SEHNR and CDR2 is FQNEAQ (reference sequence). The CDR3 loop is CASRLLAGAGELFF.

The genes are TRBV29-1 and TRBJ1-1; without DNA, the TCRdb call of TRBD1 cannot be checked. The length of the CDR3 is 13 residues. Germline lookup yields CDR1 SQVTM and CDR2 ANQGSEA. CDR3 sequence reads: CSGTGAGSTEAFF.

The J gene is TRBJ1-5, the V gene TRBV6-2 or TRBV6-3; TCRdb indicates TRBD1, and absent DNA this call remains unverified. The CDR3 length is 17 residues. The V gene's germline CDR1 is MNHEY and CDR2 SVGEGT. CDR3 sequence reads: CASSYSSTGPSNQPQHF.

Here the CDR3 reads CASRQTGSNQPQHF. The chain joins TRBV28 to TRBJ1-5; TCRdb gives TRBD1 as the D gene, but with no DNA this cannot be confirmed. The CDR3 runs 14 residues. Germline V gene sequence: CDR1 MDHEN, CDR2 SYDVKM.

This chain uses TRBV18 with TRBJ1-2; TCRdb outputs TRBD1, but without DNA this stays unchecked. The CDR3 has 16 residues. From germline, CDR1 is KGHSH and CDR2 LQKENI. The CDR3 sequence: CASSPGQGVLSHGYTF.

The chain is built from TRBV28 and TRBJ2-1; there is no DNA to check the TCRdb D call of TRBD1. CDR1 is MDHEN and CDR2 is SYDVKM in the germline V gene. The CDR3 has 12 residues. CDR3 region: CASRTGYEGQFF.

CDR3 in amino acids: CASSSPDGWEQFF. V usage is TRBV7-9 and J usage is TRBJ2-1; the TCRdb D gene call, TRBD1, has no DNA to confirm it. Looked up from germline, CDR1 is SEHNR and CDR2 is FQNEAQ (reference sequence). CDR3 size: 13 residues. Full variable domain (missing parts from reference TRBV7-9 and TRBJ2-1): DTGVSQNPRHKITKRGQNVTFRCDPISEHNRLYWYRQTLGQGPEFLTYFQNEAQLEKSRLLSDRFSAERPKGSFSTLEIQRTEQGDSAMYLCASSSPDGWEQFFGPGTRLTVL.

The chain links TRBV9 to TRBJ1-1. Germline V gives CDR1 SGDLS, CDR2 YYNGEE. The CDR3 is made up of 14 amino acids. CDR3 in amino acids: CASSVATVGTEAFF. The variable domain in full, completed from reference TRBV9 and TRBJ1-1, reads DSGVTQTPKHLITATGQRVTLRCSPRSGDLSVYWYQQSLDQGLQFLIQYYNGEERAKGNILERFSAQQFPDLHSELNLSSLELGDSALYFCASSVATVGTEAFFGQGTRLTVV.

The rearrangement uses TRBV20-1 and TRBJ1-6; the D gene TCRdb calls, TRBD1, cannot be checked with no DNA. The germline CDR1 and CDR2 sequences are DFQATT and SNEGSKA (reference sequence). The CDR3 loop spans 13 amino acids. Here the CDR3 reads CSAPEGGRSPLHF.